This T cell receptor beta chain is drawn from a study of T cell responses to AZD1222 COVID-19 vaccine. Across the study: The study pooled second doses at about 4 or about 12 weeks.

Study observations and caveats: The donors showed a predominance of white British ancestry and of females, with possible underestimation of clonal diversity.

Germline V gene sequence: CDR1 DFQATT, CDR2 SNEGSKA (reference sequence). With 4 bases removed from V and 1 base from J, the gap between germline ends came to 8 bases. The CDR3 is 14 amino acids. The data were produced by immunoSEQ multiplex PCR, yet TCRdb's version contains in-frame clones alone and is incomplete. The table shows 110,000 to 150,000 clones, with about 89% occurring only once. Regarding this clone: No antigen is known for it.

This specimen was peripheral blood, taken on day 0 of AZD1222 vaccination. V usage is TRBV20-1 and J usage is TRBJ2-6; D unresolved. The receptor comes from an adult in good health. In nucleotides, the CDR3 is TGCAGTGCTATTGAGGCGTCTGGGGCCAACGTCCTGACTTTC. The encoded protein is CSAIEASGANVLTF.